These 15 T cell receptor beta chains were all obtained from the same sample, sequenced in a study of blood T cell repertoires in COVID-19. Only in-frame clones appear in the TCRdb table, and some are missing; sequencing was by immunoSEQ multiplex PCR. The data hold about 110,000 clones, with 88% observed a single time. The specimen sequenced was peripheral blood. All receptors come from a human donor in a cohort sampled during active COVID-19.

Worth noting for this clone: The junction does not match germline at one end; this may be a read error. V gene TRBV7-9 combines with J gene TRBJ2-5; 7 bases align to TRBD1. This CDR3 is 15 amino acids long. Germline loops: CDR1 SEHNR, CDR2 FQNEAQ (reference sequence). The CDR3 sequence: CASSPPGQVQGTQYF. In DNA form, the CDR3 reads TGTGCCAGCAGCCCGCCCGGACAGGTACAAGGGACCCAGTACTTC.

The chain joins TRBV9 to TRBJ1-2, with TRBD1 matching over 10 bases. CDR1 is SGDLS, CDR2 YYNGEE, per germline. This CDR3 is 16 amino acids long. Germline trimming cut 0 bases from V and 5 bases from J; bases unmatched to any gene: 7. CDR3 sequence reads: CASSVGSTGGRYGYTF. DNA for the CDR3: TGTGCCAGCAGCGTAGGGTCGACAGGGGGCAGGTATGGCTACACCTTC. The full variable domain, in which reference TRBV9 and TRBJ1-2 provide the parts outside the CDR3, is DSGVTQTPKHLITATGQRVTLRCSPRSGDLSVYWYQQSLDQGLQFLIQYYNGEERAKGNILERFSAQQFPDLHSELNLSSLELGDSALYFCASSVGSTGGRYGYTFGSGTRLTVV.

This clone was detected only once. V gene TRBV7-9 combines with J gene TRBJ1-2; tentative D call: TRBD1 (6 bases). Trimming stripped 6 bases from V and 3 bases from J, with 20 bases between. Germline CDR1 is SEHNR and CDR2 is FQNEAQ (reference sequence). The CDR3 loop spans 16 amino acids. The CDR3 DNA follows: TGTGCCAGCAGTTCACAGGGATCCCGAACCTACTATGGCTACACCTTC. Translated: CASSSQGSRTYYGYTF.

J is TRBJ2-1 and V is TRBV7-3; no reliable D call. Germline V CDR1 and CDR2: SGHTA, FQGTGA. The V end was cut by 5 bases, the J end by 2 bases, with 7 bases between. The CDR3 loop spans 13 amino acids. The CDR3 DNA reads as TGTGCCAGCAGCACCGACACCTACAATGAGCAGTTCTTC. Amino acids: CASSTDTYNEQFF.

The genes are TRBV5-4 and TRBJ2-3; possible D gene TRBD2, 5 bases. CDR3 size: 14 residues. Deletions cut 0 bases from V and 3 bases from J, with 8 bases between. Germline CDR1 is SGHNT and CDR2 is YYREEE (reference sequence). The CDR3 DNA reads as TGTGCCAGCAGCTTGGGCGGGTTTACAGATACGCAGTATTTT. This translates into CASSLGGFTDTQYF. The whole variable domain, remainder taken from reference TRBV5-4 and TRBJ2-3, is ETGVTQSPTHLIKTRGQQVTLRCSSQSGHNTVSWYQQALGQGPQFIFQYYREEENGRGNFPPRFSGLQFPNYSSELNVNALELDDSALYLCASSLGGFTDTQYFGPGTRLTVL.

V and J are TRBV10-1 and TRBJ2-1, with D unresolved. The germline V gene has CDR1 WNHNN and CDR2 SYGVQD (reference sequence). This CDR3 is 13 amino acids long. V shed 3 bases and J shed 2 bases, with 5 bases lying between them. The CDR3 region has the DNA TGCGCCAGCAGTGACCCTCCCTACAATGAGCAGTTCTTC. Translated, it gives CASSDPPYNEQFF.

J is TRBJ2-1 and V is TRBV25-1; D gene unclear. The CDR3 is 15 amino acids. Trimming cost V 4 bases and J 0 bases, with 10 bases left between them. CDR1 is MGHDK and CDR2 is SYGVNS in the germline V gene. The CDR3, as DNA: TGTGCCAGCAGTGCAGGCCGCCTCTCCTACAATGAGCAGTTCTTC. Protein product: CASSAGRLSYNEQFF. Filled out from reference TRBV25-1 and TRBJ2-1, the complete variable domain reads EADIYQTPRYLVIGTGKKITLECSQTMGHDKMYWYQQDPGMELHLIHYSYGVNSTEKGDLSSESTVSRIRTEHFPLTLESARPSHTSQYLCASSAGRLSYNEQFFGPGTRLTVL.

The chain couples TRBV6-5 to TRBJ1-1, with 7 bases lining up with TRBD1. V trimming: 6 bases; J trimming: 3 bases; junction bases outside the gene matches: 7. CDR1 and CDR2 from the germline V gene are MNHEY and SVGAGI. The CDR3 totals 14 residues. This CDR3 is CASRQGSRDTEAFF. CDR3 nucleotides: TGTGCCAGCAGACAGGGGAGTCGGGACACTGAAGCTTTCTTT.

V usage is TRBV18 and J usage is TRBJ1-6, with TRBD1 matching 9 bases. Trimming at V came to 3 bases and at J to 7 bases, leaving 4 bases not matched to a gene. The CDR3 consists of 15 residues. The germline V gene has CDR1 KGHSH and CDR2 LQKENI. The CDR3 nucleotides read TGTGCCAGCTCACCGAGGACAGGGGAGAATTCACCCCTCCACTTT. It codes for CASSPRTGENSPLHF.

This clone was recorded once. CDR3 amino acids: CSARVGWEQFF. The CDR3 DNA sequence: TGCAGTGCTAGAGTCGGGTGGGAGCAGTTCTTC. The V call is TRBV20-1, the J call TRBJ2-1; the D is unclear. The CDR3 totals 11 residues. V lost 1 base and J 10 bases, leaving 8 bases between the germline ends. The germline V gene has CDR1 DFQATT and CDR2 SNEGSKA (reference sequence).

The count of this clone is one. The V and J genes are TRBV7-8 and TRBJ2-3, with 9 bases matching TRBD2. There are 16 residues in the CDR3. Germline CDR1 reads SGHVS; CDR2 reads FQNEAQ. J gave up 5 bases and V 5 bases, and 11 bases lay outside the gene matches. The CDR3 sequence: CASSLEWGGGEDTQYF. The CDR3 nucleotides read TGTGCCAGCAGCCTTGAGTGGGGCGGGGGGGAAGATACGCAGTATTTT.

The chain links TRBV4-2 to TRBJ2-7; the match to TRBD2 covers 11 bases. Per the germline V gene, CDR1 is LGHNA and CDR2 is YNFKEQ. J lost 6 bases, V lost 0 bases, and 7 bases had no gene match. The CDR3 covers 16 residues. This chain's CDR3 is CASSQDPSSGRPEQYF. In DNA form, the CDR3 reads TGTGCCAGCAGCCAAGATCCGTCTAGCGGGAGGCCCGAGCAGTACTTC.

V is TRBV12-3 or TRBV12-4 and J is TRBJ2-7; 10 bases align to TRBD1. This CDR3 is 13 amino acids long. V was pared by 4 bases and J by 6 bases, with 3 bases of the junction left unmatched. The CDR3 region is CASSSGQGSEQYF. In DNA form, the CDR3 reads TGTGCCAGCAGTTCGGGACAGGGGTCCGAGCAGTACTTC.

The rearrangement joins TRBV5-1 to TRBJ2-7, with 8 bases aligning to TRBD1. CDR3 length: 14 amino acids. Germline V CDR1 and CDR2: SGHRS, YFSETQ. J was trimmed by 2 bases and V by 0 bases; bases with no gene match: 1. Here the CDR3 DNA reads TGCGCCAGCAGCTTGGACAGGGGGGCCTACGAGCAGTACTTC. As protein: CASSLDRGAYEQYF.

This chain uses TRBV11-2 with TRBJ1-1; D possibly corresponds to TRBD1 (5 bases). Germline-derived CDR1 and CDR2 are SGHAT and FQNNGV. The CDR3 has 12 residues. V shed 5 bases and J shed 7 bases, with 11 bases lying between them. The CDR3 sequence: CASSTNRGEAFF. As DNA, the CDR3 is TGTGCCAGCAGCACCAATAGGGGTGAAGCTTTCTTT. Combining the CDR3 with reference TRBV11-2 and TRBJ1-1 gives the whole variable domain EAGVAQSPRYKIIEKRQSVAFWCNPISGHATLYWYQQILGQGPKLLIQFQNNGVVDDSQLPKDRFSAERLKGVDSTLKIQPAKLEDSAVYLCASSTNRGEAFFGQGTRLTVV.